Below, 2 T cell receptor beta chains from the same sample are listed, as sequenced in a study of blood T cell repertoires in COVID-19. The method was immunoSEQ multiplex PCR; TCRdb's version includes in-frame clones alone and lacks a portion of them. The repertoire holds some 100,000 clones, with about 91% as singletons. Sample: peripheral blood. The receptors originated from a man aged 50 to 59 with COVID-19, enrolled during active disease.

The CDR3, as DNA: TGTGCCAGCAGCCCCCTGTGGGGGACTCCCTACAATGAGCAGTTCTTC. Amino acid sequence: CASSPLWGTPYNEQFF. V usage is TRBV3-1 (or the pseudogene TRBV3-2) and J usage is TRBJ2-1; the D gene is possibly TRBD2 (6 bases). Between the trimmed V and J ends, which lost 4 bases and 2 bases, there was a span of 15 bases. The CDR3 has 16 residues. Per the germline V gene, CDR1 is LGHDT and CDR2 is YNNKEL (reference sequence).

The CDR3 here is CASTNPGLQGNEAFF. CDR3 bases: TGCGCCAGCACGAACCCGGGACTTCAGGGAAATGAAGCTTTCTTT. This chain links TRBV5-1 with TRBJ1-1; tentatively, D is TRBD1 (5 bases). The CDR3 extends over 15 amino acids. Trimming took off 6 bases at V and 7 bases at J, with 22 bases between the two ends. The germline V gene has CDR1 SGHRS and CDR2 YFSETQ. Combining the CDR3 with reference TRBV5-1 and TRBJ1-1 gives the whole variable domain KAGVTQTPRYLIKTRGQQVTLSCSPISGHRSVSWYQQTPGQGLQFLFEYFSETQRNKGNFPGRFSGRQFSNSRSEMNVSTLELGDSALYLCASTNPGLQGNEAFFGQGTRLTVV.